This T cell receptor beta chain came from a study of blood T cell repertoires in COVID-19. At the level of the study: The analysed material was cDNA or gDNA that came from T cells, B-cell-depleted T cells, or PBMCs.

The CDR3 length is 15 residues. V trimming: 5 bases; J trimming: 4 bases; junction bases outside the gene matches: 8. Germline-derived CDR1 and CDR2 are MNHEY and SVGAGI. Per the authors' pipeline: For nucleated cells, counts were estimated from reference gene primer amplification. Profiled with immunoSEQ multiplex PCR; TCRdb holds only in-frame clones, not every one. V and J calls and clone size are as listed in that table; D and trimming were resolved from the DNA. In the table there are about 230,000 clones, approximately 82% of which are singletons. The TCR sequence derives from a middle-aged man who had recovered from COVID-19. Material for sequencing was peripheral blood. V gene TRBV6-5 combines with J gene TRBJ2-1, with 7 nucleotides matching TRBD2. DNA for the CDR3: TGTGCCAGCAGTAGCGCTAGCGGTATTTACAATGAGCAGTTCTTC. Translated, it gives CASSSASGIYNEQFF.